The 19 T cell receptor beta chains below all came from one sample that was sequenced in a study of shared clonotypes between healthy human individuals. The table came from immunoSEQ multiplex PCR; TCRdb's copy has only in-frame clones and leaves some out. Of over 1.5 million clones in the sample, about 98% were seen once. Material: naive CD4+ T cells sorted from blood. The subset denotes: CD45RA+ positively selected. The receptors originated from a young man in good health.

The chain uses TRBV10-2 and TRBJ1-3; D call uncertain. Trimming removed 7 bases from V and 0 bases from J, with 16 bases in between. There are 16 residues in the CDR3. Germline V gene sequence: CDR1 WSHSY, CDR2 SAAADI. The CDR3 loop reads CASKERADPSGNTIYF. Here the CDR3 DNA reads TGCGCCAGCAAAGAAAGGGCAGACCCCTCTGGAAACACCATATATTTT.

As concerns this clone: The sample carries other DNA sequences with the same CDR3. In DNA form, the CDR3 reads TGTGCCAGCAGCTCCAGGACAGGGAGCTACGAGCAGTACTTC. Its translation is CASSSRTGSYEQYF. V and J are TRBV5-4 and TRBJ2-7; 8 bases map to TRBD1. The CDR3 loop spans 14 amino acids. CDR1 is SGHNT, CDR2 YYREEE, per germline (reference sequence). The V gene end was trimmed by 3 bases and the J gene end by 3 bases; junction bases not matched to a gene: 5.

The rearrangement uses TRBV2 and TRBJ1-1, with D uncertain. Trimming removed 4 bases at V and 1 base at J, with 10 bases between. The CDR3 is 14 amino acids. Germline assignment: CDR1 SNHLY and CDR2 FYNNEI. CDR3 residues: CASSVGVPNTEAFF. In DNA, the CDR3 is TGTGCCAGCAGTGTCGGGGTTCCGAACACTGAAGCTTTCTTT.

This chain uses TRBV23-1 with TRBJ2-3; TRBD1 matches at 8 bases. TRBV23-1 counts as an open reading frame of uncertain function. The CDR3 consists of 16 residues. Trimming at V came to 4 bases and at J to 5 bases, leaving 11 bases not matched to a gene. Here the CDR3 reads CASSLPRTGKRDTQYF. CDR3 coding DNA: TGCGCCAGCAGTCTACCCCGGACAGGGAAACGAGATACGCAGTATTTT.

This chain joins TRBV6-1 and TRBJ2-7, with a weak D call TRBD1 (5 bases). The CDR3 sequence is 14 residues long. CDR1 and CDR2 (germline): MNHNS, SASEGT. V lost 5 bases and J 2 bases, leaving 13 bases between the germline ends. In nucleotides, the CDR3 is TGTGCCAGCAGTTTTTTCAGGGTAACCTACGAGCAGTACTTC. Translation: CASSFFRVTYEQYF.

The V gene is TRBV18, the J gene TRBJ2-1; D possibly matches TRBD1 or TRBD2 (7 bases each). Trimming pared 2 bases from V and 9 bases from J, leaving 17 bases between. The CDR3 consists of 15 residues. Germline CDR1 is KGHSH and CDR2 is LQKENI. The CDR3 DNA reads TGTGCCAGCTCACCAATTCGACAGGGAGGGGGTGAGCAGTTCTTC. Translating it yields CASSPIRQGGGEQFF.

J is TRBJ2-5 and V is TRBV9; a possible D gene is TRBD2 (5 bases). Germline V CDR1 and CDR2: SGDLS, YYNGEE. The CDR3 is made up of 15 amino acids. Trimming shortened V by 4 bases and J by 5 bases, and 18 bases separated the two germline ends. CDR3 DNA: TGTGCCAGCAGCCCCAGCGTGGGAGAGATGGAGACCCAGTACTTC. This codes for CASSPSVGEMETQYF.

A single count supports this clone. The chain recombines TRBV29-1 with TRBJ2-1; D is possibly TRBD2 (6 bases). CDR1 and CDR2 from the germline V gene are SQVTM and ANQGSEA. Trimming removed 1 base from V and 16 bases from J, with 11 bases in between. CDR3 length equals 10 residues. The CDR3, as DNA: TGCAGCGTTGAAGGGACTACCCGCTTCTTC. Translation gives CSVEGTTRFF.

The chain links TRBV7-2 to TRBJ1-1; perhaps TRBD1 as D (5 bases). V was cut by 1 base and J by 4 bases, with 7 bases left in between. Germline assignment: CDR1 SGHTA and CDR2 FQGNSA. The CDR3 is 13 amino acids. CDR3 coding DNA: TGTGCCAGCAGCTTAGTTCAGGGCACTGAAGCTTTCTTT. Amino acids: CASSLVQGTEAFF.

The genes are TRBV9 and TRBJ2-2; the match to TRBD2 covers 7 bases. This CDR3 is 16 amino acids long. J lost 7 bases, V lost 2 bases, and 11 bases had no gene match. Germline V lookup: CDR1 SGDLS, CDR2 YYNGEE. The CDR3 nucleotides read TGTGCCAGCAGCGTTTTGAGTGGCGGGAGTGGCGGGGAGCTGTTTTTT. It specifies CASSVLSGGSGGELFF. Based on the CDR3 plus reference TRBV9 and TRBJ2-2, the full variable domain is DSGVTQTPKHLITATGQRVTLRCSPRSGDLSVYWYQQSLDQGLQFLIQYYNGEERAKGNILERFSAQQFPDLHSELNLSSLELGDSALYFCASSVLSGGSGGELFFGEGSRLTVL.

V usage is TRBV7-9 and J usage is TRBJ1-5; tentatively, D is TRBD1 (5 bases). CDR1 is SEHNR, CDR2 FQNEAQ, per germline (reference sequence). CDR3 size: 13 residues. V gave up 4 bases and J gave up 7 bases, with 11 bases separating them. The CDR3 loop reads CASSSARDQPQHF. In DNA form, the CDR3 reads TGTGCCAGCAGCTCCGCCCGGGACCAGCCCCAGCATTTT. Supplemented by reference TRBV7-9 and TRBJ1-5, the full variable domain reads DTGVSQNPRHKITKRGQNVTFRCDPISEHNRLYWYRQTLGQGPEFLTYFQNEAQLEKSRLLSDRFSAERPKGSFSTLEIQRTEQGDSAMYLCASSSARDQPQHFGDGTRLSIL.

This rearrangement joins TRBV5-1 to TRBJ2-1; TRBD2 matches at 8 bases. The CDR3 loop spans 16 amino acids. V lost 4 bases, J lost 8 bases, and 14 bases stayed unmatched. Germline V gives CDR1 SGHRS, CDR2 YFSETQ. DNA of the CDR3: TGCGCCAGCAGCCTGGTACCGGGACTAGGATCCGATGAGCAGTTCTTC. It is translated as CASSLVPGLGSDEQFF.

The chain recombines TRBV11-1 with TRBJ2-7; D possibly uses TRBD1 or TRBD2 (5 bases each). The CDR3 sequence is 13 residues long. V shed 3 bases and J shed 6 bases, with 12 bases lying between them. The V gene's germline CDR1 is SGHAT and CDR2 FQDESV (reference sequence). Here the CDR3 DNA reads TGTGCCAGCAGCTTTATCAACGGGGCCGAGCAGTACTTC. Its translation: CASSFINGAEQYF.

CDR3 DNA: TGCGCCAGCAGCATGGGTCCGGGACAGGATATCGATACGCAGTATTTT. It encodes CASSMGPGQDIDTQYF. The chain recombines TRBV5-1 with TRBJ2-3; 8 bases are a match to TRBD1. Germline V gene lookup returns CDR1 SGHRS and CDR2 YFSETQ. The CDR3 runs to 16 residues. Germline trimming cut 4 bases from V and 6 bases from J; bases unmatched to any gene: 13. Complete variable domain (other parts from reference TRBV5-1 and TRBJ2-3): KAGVTQTPRYLIKTRGQQVTLSCSPISGHRSVSWYQQTPGQGLQFLFEYFSETQRNKGNFPGRFSGRQFSNSRSEMNVSTLELGDSALYLCASSMGPGQDIDTQYFGPGTRLTVL.

On this clone: The same CDR3 is also encoded by other DNA sequences in this sample. The chain couples TRBV28 to TRBJ1-1; D is undetermined. The CDR3 extends over 13 amino acids. Trimming stripped 2 bases from V and 2 bases from J, with 6 bases between. Germline V lookup: CDR1 MDHEN, CDR2 SYDVKM. This chain's CDR3 is CASSLVGNTEAFF. The DNA for the CDR3 is TGTGCCAGCAGTTTAGTGGGTAACACTGAAGCTTTCTTT.

The chain carries TRBV6-5 and TRBJ2-5, with no clear D. Per germline, CDR1 MNHEY and CDR2 SVGAGI. This CDR3 contains 14 residues. The V gene lost 0 bases and the J gene lost 7 bases, with 12 bases spanning the gap. The CDR3 loop is CASSYSTGEATQYF. CDR3 coding DNA: TGTGCCAGCAGTTACTCCACTGGGGAAGCGACCCAGTACTTC.

The chain combines TRBV2 with TRBJ2-7, with a possible D match to TRBD1 (6 bases). Germline V gene sequence: CDR1 SNHLY, CDR2 FYNNEI. This CDR3 has 13 residues. The germline V and J ends were trimmed by 6 bases and 3 bases, with 12 bases remaining between them. The CDR3 is CASSRDNGYEQYF. For the CDR3, the DNA is TGTGCCAGCAGCCGGGACAATGGCTACGAGCAGTACTTC.

The chain recombines TRBV7-6 with TRBJ2-1, with D tentatively TRBD2 (6 bases). V lost 0 bases and J 0 bases, leaving 15 bases between the germline ends. Germline V gene data show CDR1 as SGHVS and CDR2 as FNYEAQ. There are 18 residues in the CDR3. CDR3 sequence reads: CASSLAHGGISSYNEQFF. The CDR3 DNA sequence: TGTGCCAGCAGCTTAGCGCACGGGGGTATTTCCTCCTACAATGAGCAGTTCTTC.

This clone showed up just once. The chain links TRBV6-4 to TRBJ1-1, with a weak D call TRBD1 (6 bases). The CDR3 consists of 15 residues. Trimming left V 0 bases short and J 4 bases short, with 12 bases between. Germline V CDR1 and CDR2: MRHNA, SNTAGT. The CDR3: CASSDSTRGGTEAFF. The CDR3 DNA reads as TGTGCCAGCAGTGACTCGACCAGGGGTGGCACTGAAGCTTTCTTT.